What follows are 29 T cell receptor beta chains derived from one specimen sequenced in a study of T-cell memory formation after mild COVID-19. Using its own MiXCR run on the 5' RACE reads, TCRdb lists one record per CDR3 protein. The top ten clones hold around a quarter of a sample with some 130,000 distinct CDR3 sequences, approximately 26% of them seen once. The sample comprised PBMCs or a T cell subset sorted from them (not recorded which). Receptors were obtained from an adult woman who had mild COVID-19 (a few samples of this study predate the infection). Cell type and time point are not known.

The genes are TRBV5-5 and TRBJ1-1; no firm D call. Germline V gene lookup returns CDR1 SGHKS and CDR2 YYEKEE (reference sequence). This CDR3 has 13 amino acids. V lost 5 bases to trimming and J lost 3 bases, with 11 bases between them. This CDR3 reads CASSPGEYTEAFF. The CDR3 bases are TGTGCCAGCAGTCCCGGGGAGTACACTGAAGCTTTCTTT.

The gene calls are TRBV20-1 and TRBJ1-5; D is unresolved. Trimming took 5 bases from V and 2 from J, leaving 7 bases between them. Germline lookup yields CDR1 DFQATT and CDR2 SNEGSKA (reference sequence). The CDR3 runs 12 residues. The chain's CDR3 is CSADEGNQPQHF. CDR3 coding DNA: TGCAGTGCTGACGAGGGCAATCAGCCCCAGCATTTT.

In this sample, this clonotype turned up many times. This rearrangement joins TRBV30 to TRBJ2-1; D not certain. Trimming took off 5 bases at V and 4 bases at J, with 15 bases between the two ends. The CDR3 contains 14 residues. The V gene's germline CDR1 is GTSNPN and CDR2 SVGIG (reference sequence). The CDR3 DNA reads TGTGCCTGGGGCGTTAACCTGGATTACAATGAGCAGTTCTTC. Amino acid sequence: CAWGVNLDYNEQFF. Combining the CDR3 with reference TRBV30 and TRBJ2-1 gives the whole variable domain SQTIHQWPATLVQPVGSPLSLECTVEGTSNPNLYWYRQAAGRGLQLLFYSVGIGQISSEVPQNLSASRPQDRQFILSSKKLLLSDSGFYLCAWGVNLDYNEQFFGPGTRLTVL.

This chain links TRBV7-8 with TRBJ2-5; tentative D call: TRBD2 (6 bases). Germline CDR1 SGHVS, CDR2 FQNEAQ. Trimming shortened V by 4 bases and J by 1 base, and 10 bases separated the two germline ends. The CDR3 is 14 residues long. This CDR3 is CASSSLGGQETQYF. DNA for the CDR3: TGTGCCAGCAGCTCTCTCGGGGGCCAAGAGACCCAGTACTTC.

This clonotype showed up just a few times. The J gene is TRBJ2-5, the V gene TRBV6-5, with D possibly matching TRBD1 (6 bases). The ends were cut back, 6 bases at V and 5 bases at J, with 13 bases in the middle. This CDR3 has 13 residues. The germline CDR1 and CDR2 sequences are MNHEY and SVGAGI. CDR3 residues: CASSHRAWETQYF. The DNA for the CDR3 is TGTGCCAGCAGCCACAGGGCCTGGGAGACCCAGTACTTC.

This clonotype was seen a handful of times. The rearrangement links TRBV4-3 to TRBJ1-5, with D possibly matching TRBD1 (5 bases). Germline V gene data show CDR1 as LGHNA and CDR2 as YSLEER. Trimming removed 4 bases at V and 4 bases at J, with 8 bases between. The length of the CDR3 is 13 residues. CDR3 in amino acids: CASSRGENQPQHF. CDR3 in DNA: TGCGCCAGCAGCCGGGGGGAAAATCAGCCCCAGCATTTT.

This clonotype was observed a handful of times. The V gene is TRBV19, the J gene TRBJ1-1; D perhaps matches TRBD1 (6 bases). With 6 bases removed from V and 1 base from J, the gap between germline ends came to 12 bases. The CDR3 is made up of 14 amino acids. The germline V gene has CDR1 LNHDA and CDR2 SQIVND (reference sequence). CDR3 in DNA: TGTGCCAGTAGCATTCCAGGGGAGAACACTGAAGCTTTCTTT. Translation gives CASSIPGENTEAFF.

The table lists this clonotype with a few counts. The genes are TRBV5-1 and TRBJ2-2; 9 nucleotides line up with TRBD1. The CDR3 runs 18 residues. CDR1 and CDR2 (germline): SGHRS, YFSETQ. V dropped 4 bases and J dropped 7; count of bases not matched to a gene: 17. The CDR3 sequence is CASSTANWGTGIGGELFF. The CDR3 DNA follows: TGCGCCAGCAGCACCGCGAACTGGGGGACAGGGATAGGCGGGGAGCTGTTTTTT.

On this clonotype itself: The junction does not match germline at one end; this may be a read error. This chain connects TRBV29-1 to TRBJ1-1; D remains ambiguous. CDR3 length equals 14 residues. Germline CDR1 is SQVTM and CDR2 is ANQGSEA. The CDR3 DNA reads as TGCAGCGTTAAAGAAGGACGCATGAACACTGAAGCTTTCTTT. It encodes CSVKEGRMNTEAFF.

The chain combines TRBV21-1 with TRBJ2-1; the D call TRBD1 from the table was never checked on the DNA. TRBV21-1 is a pseudogene. The CDR3 is made up of 16 amino acids. CDR3: CASSKGGGPGYNEQFF. The CDR3 DNA sequence: TGTGCCAGCAGCAAAGGAGGCGGCCCGGGGTACAATGAGCAGTTCTTC.

This chain links TRBV5-5 with TRBJ2-7, with D perhaps matching TRBD1 (6 bases). Trimming cost V 0 bases and J 1 base, with 8 bases left between them. Per germline, CDR1 SGHKS and CDR2 YYEKEE (reference sequence). The CDR3 has 14 amino acids. CDR3 DNA sequence: TGTGCCAGCAGCTTGGGGGACATTTCCTACGAGCAGTACTTC. This sequence encodes CASSLGDISYEQYF.

This clonotype was recorded a few times. This chain links TRBV12-3 or TRBV12-4 with TRBJ2-6; D call uncertain. The CDR3 spans 16 residues. Trimming took 6 bases from V and 0 from J, leaving 12 bases between them. The CDR3 bases are TGTGCCAGCAGCCTTTCCGTCCCCTCTGGGGCCAACGTCCTGACTTTC. Residues: CASSLSVPSGANVLTF.

The chain's CDR3 is CASSFLETYEQYF. Here the CDR3 DNA reads TGTGCCAGCAGTTTCCTGGAAACCTACGAGCAGTACTTC. The V call is TRBV12-3 or TRBV12-4, the J call TRBJ2-7, with D uncertain. V gave up 3 bases and J gave up 2 bases, with 8 bases separating them. The CDR3 sequence is 13 residues long.

This clonotype has just a few counts. V and J are TRBV25-1 and TRBJ2-1, with D possibly matching TRBD1 (8 bases). This CDR3 spans 14 amino acids. Trimming left V 8 bases short and J 8 bases short, with 19 bases between. Germline V gene data show CDR1 as MGHDK and CDR2 as SYGVNS. The CDR3 bases are TGTGCCAGCGGGGGGGCAGGGGGCGGCGATGAGCAGTTCTTC. Encoded protein: CASGGAGGGDEQFF.

The chain recombines TRBV29-1 with TRBJ2-7, with TRBD1 identical over 10 bases. Trimming removed 4 bases from V and 2 bases from J; junction bases left unmatched: 8. This CDR3 has 15 amino acids. Germline V gene data show CDR1 as SQVTM and CDR2 as ANQGSEA. CDR3 bases: TGCAGCGTTGTTCCCGACAGGGGGCACCCCTACGAGCAGTACTTC. Amino acid sequence: CSVVPDRGHPYEQYF.

This clonotype was seen more than once but under ten times. The rearrangement joins TRBV4-2 to TRBJ2-2; a weak D match, TRBD2 (6 bases). CDR3 length: 17 amino acids. CDR1 is LGHNA and CDR2 is YNFKEQ in the germline V gene. V was cut by 0 bases and J by 7 bases, with 18 bases left in between. The CDR3 bases are TGTGCCAGCAGCCAAGATGTGGCAGGGACTTTCTACGGGGAGCTGTTTTTT. It encodes CASSQDVAGTFYGELFF.

There are a few counts of this clonotype. The chain combines TRBV29-1 with TRBJ1-1, with TRBD1 matching over 9 bases. The CDR3 runs 12 residues. J was trimmed by 4 bases and V by 7 bases; bases with no gene match: 4. Germline V CDR1 and CDR2: SQVTM, ANQGSEA. CDR3 sequence (DNA): TGCAGCGGGAAGACAGGGGGCACTGAAGCTTTCTTT. This gives the protein CSGKTGGTEAFF.

This clonotype was recorded a few times. V and J are TRBV29-1 and TRBJ2-7; D might be TRBD1 or TRBD2, each matching 6 bases. V lost 6 bases and J lost 3, with 15 bases in between. Germline CDR1 is SQVTM and CDR2 is ANQGSEA. The CDR3 extends over 13 amino acids. CDR3 coding DNA: TGCAGCGTGGTCGAACGGGGGCACTACGAGCAGTACTTC. Translating gives CSVVERGHYEQYF.

V gene TRBV6-2 or TRBV6-3 combines with J gene TRBJ1-5; maybe TRBD1 (5 bases). CDR1 and CDR2 from the germline V gene are MNHEY and SVGEGT. This CDR3 contains 18 residues. V was shortened by 2 bases and J by 2 bases, with 19 bases between the two germline ends. CDR3 amino acids: CASSYRRGDPRGNQPQHF. For the CDR3, the DNA is TGTGCCAGCAGTTACCGTCGGGGCGATCCCCGGGGCAATCAGCCCCAGCATTTT.

The gene calls are TRBV9 and TRBJ2-6; 8 nucleotides align to TRBD2. V lost 2 bases to trimming and J lost 4 bases; unmatched junction nucleotides: 8. Germline lookup yields CDR1 SGDLS and CDR2 YYNGEE. CDR3 size: 17 residues. Here the CDR3 DNA reads TGTGCCAGCAGCGTCGGGGGGGAGCTCCCCGGGGCCAACGTCCTGACTTTC. Translated, it gives CASSVGGELPGANVLTF.

This clonotype was picked up a small number of times. This rearrangement joins TRBV19 to TRBJ1-1; D unclear. Germline CDR1 LNHDA, CDR2 SQIVND (reference sequence). This CDR3 has 11 residues. V lost 6 bases to trimming and J lost 6 bases, with 8 bases between them. The CDR3 region is CASSRVAEAFF. DNA of the CDR3: TGTGCCAGTAGCCGCGTTGCTGAAGCTTTCTTT. Using reference TRBV19 and TRBJ1-1 for the parts outside the CDR3, the full variable domain is DGGITQSPKYLFRKEGQNVTLSCEQNLNHDAMYWYRQDPGQGLRLIYYSQIVNDFQKGDIAEGYSVSREKKESFPLTVTSAQKNPTAFYLCASSRVAEAFFGQGTRLTVV.

This clonotype was seen a few times. This chain connects TRBV6-2 or TRBV6-3 to TRBJ2-7; 7 nucleotides align to TRBD1. The CDR3 is 14 amino acids. V trimming: 5 bases; J trimming: 2 bases; junction bases outside the gene matches: 6. CDR1 is MNHEY, CDR2 SVGEGT, per germline. CDR3 coding DNA: TGTGCCAGCAGTCACATCGACAGGGCCTACGAGCAGTACTTC. Amino acids: CASSHIDRAYEQYF.

J is TRBJ1-5 and V is TRBV2; 7 nucleotides line up with TRBD1. Per germline, CDR1 SNHLY and CDR2 FYNNEI. This CDR3 spans 13 amino acids. V was clipped by 6 bases and J by 6 bases; unmatched bases: 5. The CDR3 nucleotides read TGTGCCAGCAGCCCAACAGGGGTTCAGCCCCAGCATTTT. Residues: CASSPTGVQPQHF.

The J gene is TRBJ1-1, the V gene TRBV15; D ambiguous. Germline V gene lookup returns CDR1 LNHNV and CDR2 YYDKDF (reference sequence). The CDR3 has 13 residues. V dropped 8 bases and J dropped 3 bases, with 13 bases sitting between them. DNA of the CDR3: TGTGCCACCTCAGGACGGTGGGACACTGAAGCTTTCTTT. Protein product: CATSGRWDTEAFF.

This chain connects TRBV9 to TRBJ1-2; the match to TRBD1 covers 11 bases. This CDR3 contains 17 residues. The germline V gene encodes CDR1 SGDLS and CDR2 YYNGEE. V was pared by 0 bases and J by 4 bases, with 8 bases of the junction left unmatched. The CDR3 DNA reads TGTGCCAGCAGCGTAGCGGGCTCGGGACAGGGGGTCTATGGCTACACCTTC. It encodes CASSVAGSGQGVYGYTF.

The J gene is TRBJ2-1, the V gene TRBV4-3, with 14 bases lining up with TRBD2. This CDR3 contains 15 residues. The V and J ends lost 4 bases and 8 bases, in that order; junction bases with no gene match: 4. Germline V gene sequence: CDR1 LGHNA, CDR2 YSLEER. This CDR3 reads CASSLGTSGSHEQFF. In DNA, the CDR3 is TGCGCCAGCAGCCTCGGGACTAGCGGGAGTCATGAGCAGTTCTTC.

This chain joins TRBV2 and TRBJ1-1, with TRBD1 matching 10 bases. This CDR3 is 13 amino acids long. Germline CDR1 reads SNHLY; CDR2 reads FYNNEI. V dropped 6 bases and J dropped 4; count of bases not matched to a gene: 2. The CDR3 DNA reads as TGTGCCAGCAGCGGGGACAGGGGCACTGAAGCTTTCTTT. Encoded protein: CASSGDRGTEAFF.

V is TRBV27 and J is TRBJ1-2; D possibly corresponds to TRBD1 (5 bases). V shed 5 bases and J shed 7 bases, with 20 bases lying between them. CDR3 size: 15 residues. Germline lookup yields CDR1 MNHEY and CDR2 SMNVEV (reference sequence). CDR3 DNA sequence: TGTGCCAGCAGTCAGGATCCCGGGGGGATAAGTGGCTACACCTTC. The encoded protein is CASSQDPGGISGYTF.

This chain uses TRBV13 with TRBJ2-3, with 7 positions matching TRBD2. With V trimmed by 4 bases and J by 6 bases, 4 bases remained unmatched. The CDR3 covers 13 residues. The germline V gene has CDR1 PRHDT and CDR2 FYEKMQ (reference sequence). As DNA, the CDR3 is TGTGCCAGCAGCTGGGGGAGGGACGATACGCAGTATTTT. It encodes CASSWGRDDTQYF.